This T cell receptor beta chain came from a study of cytomegalovirus exposure and HLA in healthy donors. Regarding this clone: Its target is unknown.

Findings of the study overall: Of the V segments, some could not be distinguished, including TRBV6-2 and TRBV6-3, and were excluded.

Unmatched junction bases numbered 7, after V lost 4 bases and J lost 8 bases. Germline CDR1 MNHEY, CDR2 SVGAGI. The CDR3 runs 15 residues. The study ran its PCR with 60 Vbeta and 13 Jbeta primers. The data were produced by immunoSEQ multiplex PCR, yet TCRdb's version contains in-frame clones alone and is incomplete. The data show around 130,000 clones, around 74% seen once. The TCR sequence derives from a young man in good health and CMV-seronegative. The gene calls are TRBV6-5 and TRBJ2-1; 11 nucleotides agree with TRBD2. Sequenced input: PBMCs. The CDR3 is CASSSLGTSGYEQFF. The CDR3 DNA is TGTGCCAGCAGTTCACTGGGGACTAGCGGTTATGAGCAGTTCTTC.